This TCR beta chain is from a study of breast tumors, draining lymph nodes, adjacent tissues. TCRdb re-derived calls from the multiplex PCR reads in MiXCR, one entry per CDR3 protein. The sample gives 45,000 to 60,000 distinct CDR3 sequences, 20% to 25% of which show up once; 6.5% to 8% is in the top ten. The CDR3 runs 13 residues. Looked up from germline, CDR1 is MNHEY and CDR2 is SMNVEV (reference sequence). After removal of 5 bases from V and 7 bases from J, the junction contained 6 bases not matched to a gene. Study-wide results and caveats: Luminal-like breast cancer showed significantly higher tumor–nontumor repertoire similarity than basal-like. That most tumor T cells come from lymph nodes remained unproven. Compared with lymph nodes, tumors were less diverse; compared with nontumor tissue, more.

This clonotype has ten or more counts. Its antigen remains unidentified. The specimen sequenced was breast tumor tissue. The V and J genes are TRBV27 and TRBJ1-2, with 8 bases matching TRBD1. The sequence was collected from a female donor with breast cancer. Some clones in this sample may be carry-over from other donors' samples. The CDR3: CASSRRGLSGYTF. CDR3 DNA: TGTGCCAGCAGTCGCAGGGGGCTGAGTGGCTACACCTTC.